Included here is one TCR beta chain sequence, with context. Its specific antigen is unknown. Qualities for individual bases were not recorded, and no much larger clone is one base off. The library was obtained by 5' RACE. The instrument given in TCRdb is Illumina HiSeq 2500. A second PCR of about 6 to 12 cycles was performed with a sample-barcoded 5' primer and a J-beta primer mix. Each TCR beta cDNA molecule received a unique molecular identifier from a template-switch 5' adaptor carrying 12 random nucleotides. At least 2.5 million CDR3-containing paired-end reads were obtained from each sample. All of the RNA was converted into first-strand cDNA using the Mint cDNA synthesis kit, with a TRBC-specific oligonucleotide serving as the primer. Following uracil-DNA glycosylase treatment, all cDNA underwent a first 18-cycle PCR with the universal primers M1SS and BC2_uni_R. As for how the authors treated the data: Each sample was normalized by randomly selecting 1 million high-quality reads, each carrying a distinct molecular identifier. Reads with shared molecular identifiers were discarded instead of being binned into consensus sequences. MiTCR, run with a Q25 quality threshold and the strictest error-elimination algorithm, handled CDR3 identification, clonotype clustering and error correction. A nonparametric unseen species model using Euler transformation provided a lower-bound estimate of total TCR beta diversity. Using fastp trimming at Q25 and MiXCR clonotype assembly, TCRdb reanalyzed the public sequencing data and kept in-frame beta chains. Each record represents a unique CDR3 protein, reported with the most common genes and DNA among its rows. None of the V and J calls come from the authors' own analysis; TCRdb made them. The table for this sample lists 650,000 to 950,000 distinct CDR3 sequences; under 45% of them were counted only once. The ten largest clones capture roughly 19% of the sample.

CDR1 and CDR2, looked up from the germline V gene, are SGHTA and FQGNSA. Measured from the cysteine to the phenylalanine, the CDR3 is 15 residues long. Left in the record is the CDR3 DNA by itself, 45 bases read in frame from the first base. V lost 5 bases and J lost 5 bases; the stretch between them is 18 bases long. The donors were roughly 38 Caucasian individuals from Russia, aged roughly 6 to 95 years, who were systemically healthy. Each donor gave ten milliliters of peripheral blood, drawn into EDTA-treated Vacutainer tubes. Ficoll-Paque density-gradient centrifugation was used to isolate PBMCs, with at least 6.5 million obtained per sample. Total RNA was extracted from PBMCs with Trizol reagent, with at least 5.5 micrograms obtained per sample. For every donor, flow cytometry on a PBMC aliquot measured the percentage of naive CD45RAhigh/CD27high T cells. The entry originates in a study of blood T cells in healthy people across ages (dated by TCRdb to about 2015). Notes on the research overall: In model experiments, roughly one uniquely barcoded TCR beta cDNA molecule per two T cells was captured by template switching. Four age groups were formed from the donors: young (average approximately 15 years), middle-aged (approximately 41), aged (approximately 60) and long-lived (roughly 81). The study measured age-related changes in TCR beta repertoire diversity using deep sequencing normalized with unique cDNA molecular identifiers. Donors of different ages were randomly distributed across sequencing lanes to avoid experimental bias. The study analyzed two additional independent replicas of 1 million unique cDNA reads from the same blood draw for two donors, one aged 18 to 29 and one aged 80 or older. Overall study results and their limits: Observed TCR beta diversity correlated strongly with the percentage of naive T cells measured by flow cytometry. Estimates of total diversity based on one million sequenced T cells were considered lower bounds and underestimates. Bulk unsorted PBMC profiling prevented conclusive comparison of naive and antigen-experienced compartments. Observed TCR beta diversity per million T cells fell roughly linearly with age, and a significant reduction was already apparent by age around 36. Because the CMV infection status of the donors was unknown, age-related changes in expanded clonotypes may potentially have been confounded. The long-lived group showed more naive CD4+ T cells, fewer expanded clones and increased TCR diversity than the aged group, suggesting age selection.

The chain was built from TRBV7-2 and TRBJ1-1; a tentative D call is TRBD1 (5 bases match). The receptor's source is a man aged 55 to 70 in good health. The sample was blood. Here the CDR3 is given as CASSPKSGGWTEAFF. The DNA reads TGTGCCAGCAGCCCCAAGAGCGGGGGATGGACTGAAGCTTTCTTT.